This TCR beta chain originates from a study of cytomegalovirus exposure and HLA in healthy donors. Study results and caveats: A further, later analysis showed that HLA-associated TCR beta chains (compared with equally common others) were more clonally expanded.

Amplification used 60 Vbeta primers and 13 Jbeta primers. Generated by immunoSEQ multiplex PCR, the TCRdb table keeps only in-frame clones and is missing some. This sample lists 150,000 to 200,000 clones; its ten largest clones have 1% to 1.5%. This CDR3 comprises 15 residues. Trimming cost V 7 bases and J 2 bases, with 15 bases left between them. The V gene's germline CDR1 is MNHNS and CDR2 SASEGT. Details on this clone: Its antigen is undetermined.

The source of this sequence is a woman aged 60-70 years in good health and CMV-seronegative. V gene TRBV6-1 combines with J gene TRBJ1-3; maybe TRBD1 (5 bases). The sample consisted of PBMCs. In nucleotides, the CDR3 is TGTGCCAGCAACGAAGACAGTAGAGCTGGAAACACCATATATTTT. The encoded protein is CASNEDSRAGNTIYF.